These 18 T cell receptor beta chains share one sample of origin, sequenced in a study of T-cell memory formation after mild COVID-19. TCRdb recomputed calls from the 5' RACE reads with MiXCR, one row per CDR3 protein. The repertoire has 90,000 to 120,000 distinct CDR3 sequences, approximately 14% of them found once; the top ten carry 39%. The sample comprised PBMCs or a T cell subset sorted from them (not recorded which). Every receptor here comes from a man aged 18 to 29 who had mild COVID-19 (a few samples of this study predate the infection). Cell type and time point are not known.

This clonotype was recorded a few times. The chain recombines TRBV12-3 or TRBV12-4 with TRBJ2-2; weak D call: TRBD1 (5 bases). The CDR3 covers 13 residues. Trimming stripped 8 bases from V and 0 bases from J, with 7 bases between. The CDR3 region is CASQGSNTGELFF. The CDR3 DNA sequence: TGTGCCAGCCAGGGATCGAACACCGGGGAGCTGTTTTTT.

The rearrangement links TRBV4-1 to TRBJ1-5; no definite D call. Trimming stripped 1 base from V and 0 bases from J, with 13 bases between. Germline V gives CDR1 MGHRA, CDR2 YSYEKL. This CDR3 is built from 17 residues. CDR3 residues: CASSQGQAVYSNQPQHF. CDR3 nucleotide sequence: TGCGCCAGCAGCCAAGGTCAGGCGGTATATAGCAATCAGCCCCAGCATTTT.

The V gene is TRBV12-3 or TRBV12-4, the J gene TRBJ1-2; the match to TRBD1 covers 8 bases. The CDR3 contains 14 residues. Losses at the gene ends were 2 bases for V and 7 bases for J; bases not matched to a gene: 6. CDR3 coding DNA: TGTGCCAGCAGTTTAATGTACAGGGGGGTTGGCTACACCTTC. Amino acids: CASSLMYRGVGYTF.

This clonotype came up many times. This chain connects TRBV5-1 to TRBJ1-4; D is unclear. The CDR3 is made up of 14 amino acids. Germline V gene data show CDR1 as SGHRS and CDR2 as YFSETQ. Trimming took 0 bases from V and 2 from J, leaving 5 bases between them. The CDR3: CASSLGGTNEKLFF. CDR3 sequence (DNA): TGCGCCAGCAGCTTGGGTGGGACTAATGAAAAACTGTTTTTT.

This clonotype has at least ten counts. CDR3 DNA: TGTGCCAGCAGCGGACGACAGGGCTACAATTCACCCCTCCACTTT. Protein: CASSGRQGYNSPLHF. This rearrangement joins TRBV7-6 to TRBJ1-6, with TRBD1 identical over 7 bases. The CDR3 extends over 15 amino acids. CDR1 is SGHVS and CDR2 is FNYEAQ in the germline V gene. V lost 5 bases to trimming and J lost 7 bases; unmatched junction nucleotides: 8. Full variable domain (missing parts from reference TRBV7-6 and TRBJ1-6): GAGVSQSPRYKVTKRGQDVALRCDPISGHVSLYWYRQALGQGPEFLTYFNYEAQQDKSGLPNDRFSAERPEGSISTLTIQRTEQRDSAMYRCASSGRQGYNSPLHFGNGTRLTVT.

This clonotype was counted only a few times. The chain joins TRBV5-4 to TRBJ1-6, with D hard to call. Looked up from germline, CDR1 is SGHNT and CDR2 is YYREEE (reference sequence). V shed 4 bases and J shed 6 bases, with 8 bases lying between them. CDR3 size: 13 residues. The CDR3 spells CASSQDGNSPLHF. The CDR3 nucleotides are TGTGCCAGCAGCCAAGACGGTAATTCACCCCTCCACTTT.

The V gene is TRBV12-5, the J gene TRBJ2-3; D could derive from TRBD1 or TRBD2 (5 bases each). Between the trimmed V and J ends, which lost 0 bases and 0 bases, there was a span of 10 bases. The CDR3 has 16 residues. Per the germline V gene, CDR1 is LGHNT and CDR2 is FRNRAP. CDR3 in amino acids: CASGLVGETSTDTQYF. DNA for the CDR3: TGTGCTAGTGGTTTGGTAGGGGAGACTAGCACAGATACGCAGTATTTT.

This clonotype was recorded at least ten times. The V and J genes are TRBV19 and TRBJ1-5; TRBD1 might be the D (6 bases). V dropped 6 bases and J dropped 2 bases, with 14 bases sitting between them. From germline, CDR1 is LNHDA and CDR2 SQIVND (reference sequence). The CDR3 sequence is 15 residues long. The CDR3 here is CASRSRDNGNQPQHF. In nucleotides, the CDR3 is TGTGCCAGTAGGTCTCGGGACAATGGCAATCAGCCCCAGCATTTT.

This chain uses TRBV7-6 with TRBJ2-3; the match to TRBD2 covers 12 bases. The J segment lost 0 bases and the V segment lost 5 bases, leaving 3 bases of the junction unmatched. This CDR3 contains 16 residues. Looked up from germline, CDR1 is SGHVS and CDR2 is FNYEAQ. The CDR3 loop reads CASSPGLAGSTDTQYF. CDR3 nucleotide sequence: TGTGCCAGCAGCCCAGGACTAGCGGGGAGCACAGATACGCAGTATTTT.

This clonotype was counted ten times or more. The rearrangement joins TRBV20-1 to TRBJ2-1; no reliable D call. Per the germline V gene, CDR1 is DFQATT and CDR2 is SNEGSKA (reference sequence). This CDR3 is built from 15 residues. Trimming removed 0 bases at V and 3 bases at J, with 12 bases between. The DNA of the CDR3 is TGCAGTGCTAGAGATGTACAGAGTCTCTACAATGAGCAGTTCTTC. Its translation: CSARDVQSLYNEQFF.

In its sample, this clonotype was seen a few times. The V call is TRBV7-2, the J call TRBJ2-7, with D perhaps TRBD2 (6 bases). The germline V gene encodes CDR1 SGHTA and CDR2 FQGNSA. V was pared by 5 bases and J by 6 bases, with 20 bases between. This CDR3 has 15 amino acids. In DNA, the CDR3 is TGTGCCAGCAGCCCCAGTGGAGGGTGGAAGGGCGAGCAGTACTTC. It translates to CASSPSGGWKGEQYF.

This clonotype has a handful of counts. This chain joins TRBV12-3 or TRBV12-4 and TRBJ2-3; possible D gene TRBD1, 6 bases. The CDR3 runs to 15 residues. Trimming left V 6 bases short and J 0 bases short, with 13 bases between. Here the CDR3 reads CASSPDSFSTDTQYF. In DNA, the CDR3 is TGTGCCAGCAGCCCGGACAGTTTTAGCACAGATACGCAGTATTTT.

This clonotype has just a few counts. The V gene is TRBV5-5, the J gene TRBJ2-5, with TRBD2 matching 13 bases. V shed 4 bases, J shed 2 bases, and the junction held 5 bases outside the gene matches. The CDR3 contains 16 residues. CDR1 is SGHKS and CDR2 is YYEKEE in the germline V gene (reference sequence). The chain's CDR3 is CASSVGTSGVQETQYF. CDR3 in DNA: TGTGCCAGCAGCGTTGGGACTAGCGGGGTACAAGAGACCCAGTACTTC.

The count of this clonotype is one. The J gene is TRBJ2-7, the V gene TRBV6-2 or TRBV6-3; D call uncertain. The CDR3 covers 12 residues. The V end lost 5 bases, the J end lost 2 bases, and 7 bases lay between the germline ends. Germline lookup yields CDR1 MNHEY and CDR2 SVGEGT. The CDR3 nucleotides read TGTGCCAGCAGTGACCTAACCTACGAGCAGTACTTC. Translating it yields CASSDLTYEQYF.

This clonotype has more than one count but fewer than ten. The chain employs TRBV4-1 and TRBJ1-1; D uncertain. This CDR3 region has 13 residues. Germline CDR1 and CDR2: MGHRA and YSYEKL. Trimming pared 0 bases from V and 1 base from J, leaving 3 bases between. The CDR3 sequence is CASSQEANTEAFF. The CDR3 nucleotides are TGCGCCAGCAGCCAAGAAGCGAACACTGAAGCTTTCTTT.

This sequence joins TRBV29-1 and TRBJ2-1, with D perhaps TRBD1 (5 bases). The CDR3 extends over 14 amino acids. From germline, CDR1 is SQVTM and CDR2 ANQGSEA. V dropped 4 bases and J dropped 7 bases, with 17 bases sitting between them. The CDR3 DNA reads as TGCAGCGTTGGCCTCAGCAGGGTTCGGAATGAGCAGTTCTTC. It is translated as CSVGLSRVRNEQFF.

This clonotype came up a few times. The chain combines TRBV4-2 with TRBJ1-2; possible D gene TRBD1, 6 bases. CDR1 is LGHNA, CDR2 YNFKEQ, per germline. V lost 4 bases and J 4 bases, leaving 16 bases between the germline ends. The length of the CDR3 is 15 residues. The DNA of the CDR3 is TGTGCCAGCAGCCGTCGTGGACAGAATGTCTATGGCTACACCTTC. Amino acid sequence: CASSRRGQNVYGYTF.

This clonotype occurred a few times. J is TRBJ2-3 and V is TRBV5-6; D ambiguous. This CDR3 has 13 amino acids. Trimming removed 2 bases from V and 1 base from J, with 5 bases in between. Germline values: CDR1 SGHDT, CDR2 YYEEEE. DNA of the CDR3: TGTGCCAGCAGCTTCCCTCGCACAGATACGCAGTATTTT. It yields the protein CASSFPRTDTQYF. The variable domain in full, with the rest retrieved from reference TRBV5-6 and TRBJ2-3, is DAGVTQSPTHLIKTRGQQVTLRCSPKSGHDTVSWYQQALGQGPQFIFQYYEEEERQRGNFPDRFSGHQFPNYSSELNVNALLLGDSALYLCASSFPRTDTQYFGPGTRLTVL.